The sample holds one count of the clone carrying this T cell receptor beta chain. The data stem from a study of blood T cell repertoires in COVID-19. Study information: Acute and convalescent COVID-19 specimens originated in the United States, Italy and Spain. The cDNA or gDNA used as material had been derived from T cells, B-cell-depleted T cells, or PBMCs.

How the authors handled the data: Estimated nucleated cell counts came from reference gene primer amplification. The assay was immunoSEQ multiplex PCR, and TCRdb's table has in-frame clones only and misses some. The V and J calls and clone size are taken from that table; D and trimming were inferred from the DNA. Of about 520,000 clones detected, 80% to 90% appear once; the ten largest clones hold approximately 3.4%. The CDR3 has 14 residues. V shed 8 bases, J shed 6 bases, and the junction held 3 bases outside the gene matches. Germline-derived CDR1 and CDR2 are LNHDA and SQIVND (reference sequence).

Sequenced input: peripheral blood. The clonotype comes from a human donor in a cohort sampled during active COVID-19. The genes are TRBV19 and TRBJ2-1; 14 bases agree with TRBD2. The CDR3 bases are TGTGCCAGTTCGGGACTAGCGGGAGTCAATGAGCAGTTCTTC. This translates into CASSGLAGVNEQFF.